This section outlines one T cell receptor (beta chain) sequence together with its context. Its target antigen remains unknown. No base-level quality is on record; no much larger clone is a single base apart. This sample was taken from a study of blood T cell repertoires in COVID-19 (dated by TCRdb to 2018 to 2021). Looking at the study overall: The collaborator samples originated in the United States, Italy and Spain and spanned the acute and convalescent phases of COVID-19. Samples came from the ongoing ImmuneRACE study (first 160 participants) plus 1,254 subjects from 6 global collaborators. The sample metadata nearly always contained a de-identified subject ID, COVID-19 status, age in years and sex. Deeply sampled blood TCRbeta repertoires from subjects exposed to, actively infected with, or recovered from COVID-19 were included in the dataset. The prospective study material was composed of cDNA or gDNA derived from T cells, B-cell-depleted T cells, or PBMCs. The repertoires were released in a freely available public database meant as a resource for research on the immune response to SARS-CoV-2. Where available, HLA class I and class II types were obtained from metadata supplied by the sample provider rather than from assay-based typing. Findings and caveats that apply to the study as a whole: How much clinical and demographic metadata was included differed by source and by participant, and the metadata was provided uncurated.

The immunoSEQ Assay, a bias-controlled multiplex PCR, was used to amplify TCRbeta CDR3 regions from genomic DNA. Regarding the original processing steps: The number of nucleated cells in each sample was estimated by amplification of reference gene primers within the assay. Sequence reads were collapsed and filtered to measure the absolute abundance of every unique TCRbeta CDR3 rearrangement. For each sample, productive Simpson clonality was calculated by taking the square root of Simpson's diversity index across productive rearrangements. Not all clones reach the TCRdb copy of this immuneACCESS table, which keeps in-frame sequences only. Checked studies attribute under half of the gap to unresolved V genes and leave the rest unexplained. D and trimming were read from the DNA, whereas the V and J calls and clone size are those reported in that table. In all, the sample holds roughly 200,000 clones, and around 85% of those were seen once. The ten most abundant clones make up approximately 6.2% of the sample.

CDR1 and CDR2, looked up from the germline V gene, are WSHSY and SAAADI. The CDR3, from cysteine to phenylalanine, totals 13 residues. Just the 39-base CDR3 DNA is kept, in frame starting at base 1. Trimmed from V: 8 bases; trimmed from J: 3 bases; junction bases lacking a gene match: 0. Participants in the prospective study were aged roughly 18 to 100 years, lived in over 20 United States geographic areas, and enrolled through a virtual design. In the prospective study, cohorts were assigned on the basis of participant-reported clinical history obtained from a screening survey and a study questionnaire. Recovered participants in ImmuneRACE Cohort 3 were defined by two consecutive negative NP/OP PCR tests, clearance by a healthcare professional, or resolution of symptoms. In the prospective study, mobile phlebotomists collected whole blood, serum and a nasopharyngeal or oropharyngeal swab from each participant. Additional blood draws and questionnaires over an approximately 2-month period could optionally be provided by prospective study participants. Before DNA extraction, prospective study blood samples were shipped either frozen or at room temperature.

The sequenced sample was PBMCs or T cells enriched from blood (not recorded which). This sequence originates from a middle-aged man who had recovered from COVID-19. The rearrangement combines TRBV10-2 with TRBJ2-3; 12 bases in between match TRBD2. The CDR3 sequence is CASGLAGTDTQYF. The DNA reads as follows: TGCGCCAGCGGACTAGCGGGGACAGATACGCAGTATTTT.